Listed here is a single TCR beta chain. Its antigen is currently unknown. V lost 0 bases and J lost 8, with 14 bases in between. This CDR3 is 15 amino acids long. Looked up from germline, CDR1 is SGHRS and CDR2 is YFSETQ. During the collection period, no donor immune events like infections were recorded. TCRdb's table, derived via immunoSEQ multiplex PCR, lists solely in-frame clones and lacks some. This sample yields approximately 58,000 clones, of which under 85% are seen a single time; approximately 17% belongs to the top ten. These data come from a study of identifying expanded T cells in peripheral blood. Study observations and caveats: Over approximately two and four weeks, about 15 and 18 clones changed, versus approximately 1.1 between replicates. Clone count variance between roughly 2-week samples rose with total template count.

The clonotype comes from a person aged 18-70 years in good health. The V gene is TRBV5-1, the J gene TRBJ1-4, with D unclear. What was sequenced was blood. The CDR3 bases are TGCGCCAGCAGCTTGGAGGATGGGGTTTTGGAAAAACTGTTTTTT. Its translation is CASSLEDGVLEKLFF.